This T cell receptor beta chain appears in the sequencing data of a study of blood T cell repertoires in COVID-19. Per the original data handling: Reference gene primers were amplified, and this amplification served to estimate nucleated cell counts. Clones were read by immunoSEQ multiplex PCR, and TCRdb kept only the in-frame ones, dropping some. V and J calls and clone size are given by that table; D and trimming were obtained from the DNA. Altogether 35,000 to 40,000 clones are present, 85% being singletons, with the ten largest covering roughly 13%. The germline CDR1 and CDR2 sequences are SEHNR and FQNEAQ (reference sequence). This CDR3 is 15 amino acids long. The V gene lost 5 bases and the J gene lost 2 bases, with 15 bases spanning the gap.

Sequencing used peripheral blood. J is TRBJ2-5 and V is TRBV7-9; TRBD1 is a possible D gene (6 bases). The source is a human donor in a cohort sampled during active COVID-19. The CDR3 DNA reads TGTGCCAGCAGCGCTAGGGCAGGGGAACAAGAGACCCAGTACTTC. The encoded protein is CASSARAGEQETQYF.